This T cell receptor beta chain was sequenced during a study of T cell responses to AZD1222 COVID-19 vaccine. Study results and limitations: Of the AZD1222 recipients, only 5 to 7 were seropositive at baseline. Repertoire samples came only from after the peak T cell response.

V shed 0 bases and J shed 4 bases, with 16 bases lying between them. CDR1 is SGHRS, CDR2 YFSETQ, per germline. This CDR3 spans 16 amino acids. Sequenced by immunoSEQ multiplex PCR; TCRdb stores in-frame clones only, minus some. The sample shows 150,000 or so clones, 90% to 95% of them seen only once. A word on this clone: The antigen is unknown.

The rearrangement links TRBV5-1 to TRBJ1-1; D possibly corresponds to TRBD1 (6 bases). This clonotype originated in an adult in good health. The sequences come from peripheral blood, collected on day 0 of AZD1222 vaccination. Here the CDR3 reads CASSLDRVRSSTEAFF. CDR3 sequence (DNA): TGCGCCAGCAGCTTGGACAGGGTGAGAAGTAGCACTGAAGCTTTCTTT. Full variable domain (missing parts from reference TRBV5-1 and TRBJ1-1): KAGVTQTPRYLIKTRGQQVTLSCSPISGHRSVSWYQQTPGQGLQFLFEYFSETQRNKGNFPGRFSGRQFSNSRSEMNVSTLELGDSALYLCASSLDRVRSSTEAFFGQGTRLTVV.